The 16 T cell receptor beta chains below were found in one sample sequenced in a study of CD8 T cells in ankylosing spondylitis. Each CDR3 protein gets one entry after TCRdb re-called the 5' RACE reads with MiXCR. The profile shows more than 110,000 distinct CDR3 sequences, 7% to 9% of them singletons. Input material: synovial fluid, either unsorted or a sorted T cell fraction (not recorded which). Every receptor here comes from a male donor with ankylosing spondylitis.

This clonotype has at least ten counts. The chain recombines TRBV7-8 with TRBJ2-4; 7 bases fit TRBD1. V was pared by 3 bases and J by 0 bases, with 5 bases of the junction left unmatched. The CDR3 runs to 16 residues. Germline V gives CDR1 SGHVS, CDR2 FQNEAQ. CDR3 DNA sequence: TGTGCCAGCAGCTTCGGACAGGTCCTAGCCAAAAACATTCAGTACTTC. It codes for CASSFGQVLAKNIQYF.

This clonotype was counted ten times or more. J is TRBJ1-1 and V is TRBV29-1, with a weak D call TRBD1 (5 bases). Between the trimmed V and J ends, which lost 4 bases and 6 bases, there was a span of 18 bases. CDR3 length equals 14 residues. Germline V lookup: CDR1 SQVTM, CDR2 ANQGSEA. The CDR3 sequence: CSVAPGLRSAEAFF. The CDR3 DNA is TGCAGCGTTGCGCCGGGGCTCCGTTCTGCTGAAGCTTTCTTT.

The chain uses TRBV20-1 and TRBJ2-7; D remains unclear. Germline-derived CDR1 and CDR2 are DFQATT and SNEGSKA (reference sequence). V was shortened by 0 bases and J by 3 bases, with 6 bases between the two germline ends. CDR3 size: 12 residues. Here the CDR3 reads CSARDVGYEQYF. The DNA for the CDR3 is TGCAGTGCTAGAGATGTCGGCTACGAGCAGTACTTC.

This clonotype was counted only a few times. This chain uses TRBV28 with TRBJ1-6, with TRBD1 matching 7 bases. V shed 6 bases, J shed 2 bases, and the junction held 4 bases outside the gene matches. CDR1 is MDHEN and CDR2 is SYDVKM in the germline V gene. The CDR3 is 15 amino acids. DNA of the CDR3: TGTGCCAGCAGACCGACAGGGACCTATAATTCACCCCTCCACTTT. It encodes CASRPTGTYNSPLHF.

This clonotype was seen ten or more times. The rearrangement links TRBV20-1 to TRBJ1-2; D perhaps matches TRBD1 (5 bases). The CDR3 runs 13 residues. Germline V gene sequence: CDR1 DFQATT, CDR2 SNEGSKA (reference sequence). The V and J ends lost 3 bases and 7 bases respectively, with 15 bases between them. CDR3 protein: CSARAGGLVGYTF. The CDR3 bases are TGCAGTGCTAGGGCCGGGGGGTTAGTTGGCTACACCTTC.

The rearrangement links TRBV4-1 to TRBJ1-4; tentative D call: TRBD1 (6 bases). Trimming left V 0 bases short and J 8 bases short, with 13 bases between. The CDR3 contains 15 residues. Germline CDR1 is MGHRA and CDR2 is YSYEKL. CDR3: CASSQDLQGREKLFF. The DNA of the CDR3 is TGCGCCAGCAGCCAAGACCTACAGGGTCGGGAAAAACTGTTTTTT.

This chain connects TRBV6-2 or TRBV6-3 to TRBJ1-5; 9 nucleotides agree with TRBD1. The J segment lost 8 bases and the V segment lost 5 bases, leaving 16 bases of the junction unmatched. This CDR3 comprises 17 residues. The germline CDR1 and CDR2 sequences are MNHEY and SVGEGT. Here the CDR3 reads CASSQREQGARGKPQHF. The CDR3 bases are TGTGCCAGCAGTCAAAGAGAACAGGGGGCGAGAGGGAAGCCCCAGCATTTT.

This clonotype was seen ten or more times. The CDR3 nucleotides read TGTGCCAGCAGCCAAGCGGACAGGGGGAGAGGCTACACCTTC. Translated: CASSQADRGRGYTF. The V gene is TRBV4-2, the J gene TRBJ1-2, with TRBD1 identical over 10 bases. This CDR3 is built from 14 residues. V lost 1 base and J lost 8; bases outside the gene matches: 4. Germline V gene lookup returns CDR1 LGHNA and CDR2 YNFKEQ.

Many counts were recorded for this clonotype. The chain links TRBV10-1 to TRBJ1-1; D is ambiguous. Germline values: CDR1 WNHNN, CDR2 SYGVQD (reference sequence). The CDR3 sequence is 15 residues long. Trimming took 0 bases from V and 4 from J, leaving 12 bases between them. CDR3 in DNA: TGCGCCAGCAGTGAGTCTGGGTACCGGGTCACTGAAGCTTTCTTT. Encoded protein: CASSESGYRVTEAFF.

This clonotype turned up a few times. This chain connects TRBV5-4 to TRBJ1-3; 8 bases match TRBD1. The CDR3 covers 16 residues. V shed 0 bases and J 5 bases; nucleotides not matched to a gene: 7. Germline V gene lookup returns CDR1 SGHNT and CDR2 YYREEE (reference sequence). The chain's CDR3 is CASSLGTGRNRNTIYF. DNA of the CDR3: TGTGCCAGCAGCTTGGGGACAGGGAGAAATAGAAACACCATATATTTT.

V usage is TRBV11-2 and J usage is TRBJ2-3; 7 positions match TRBD2. Germline V gene sequence: CDR1 SGHAT, CDR2 FQNNGV. CDR3 size: 17 residues. With 2 bases clipped from V and 2 bases from J, the junction kept 10 bases outside the gene matches. CDR3 residues: CASSLFGGRAITDTQYF. CDR3 nucleotide sequence: TGTGCCAGCAGCTTATTTGGAGGGAGGGCCATCACAGATACGCAGTATTTT.

This chain links TRBV20-1 with TRBJ2-5; 7 bases map to TRBD1. CDR1 and CDR2 from the germline V gene are DFQATT and SNEGSKA (reference sequence). The CDR3 spans 14 residues. Germline trimming cut 1 base from V and 4 bases from J; bases unmatched to any gene: 6. CDR3 protein: CSARGDRVVETQYF. CDR3 coding DNA: TGCAGTGCTAGAGGTGACAGGGTGGTAGAGACCCAGTACTTC.

This chain connects TRBV20-1 to TRBJ2-7; 7 positions agree with TRBD2. The CDR3 contains 12 residues. Looked up from germline, CDR1 is DFQATT and CDR2 is SNEGSKA (reference sequence). CDR3 coding DNA: TGCAGCGGGACTACCTTTAGCTACGAGCAGTACTTC. Translated: CSGTTFSYEQYF.

The chain couples TRBV10-2 to TRBJ2-5, with 7 bases fitting TRBD2. The CDR3 spans 12 residues. Germline V gives CDR1 WSHSY, CDR2 SAAADI. The V and J ends lost 6 bases and 4 bases, in that order; junction bases with no gene match: 2. The CDR3 nucleotides are TGCGCCAGCAGGGGGGGGGGAGAGACCCAGTACTTC. It translates to CASRGGGETQYF.

In this sample, this clonotype turned up once. Germline is not matched at one junction end, which may reflect a read error. J is TRBJ2-2 and V is TRBV4-2; D uncertain. The CDR3 sequence is 14 residues long. Germline V CDR1 and CDR2: LGHNA, YNFKEQ. The CDR3 spells CAIGPGLLCWALLF. For the CDR3, the DNA is TGTGCCATCGGCCCCGGGCTACTCTGCTGGGCGCTGCTTTTT.

The chain recombines TRBV20-1 with TRBJ2-3, with D possibly being TRBD1 or TRBD2 (5 bases each). The germline V and J ends were trimmed by 7 bases and 3 bases, with 17 bases remaining between them. The CDR3 spans 14 residues. The germline CDR1 and CDR2 sequences are DFQATT and SNEGSKA (reference sequence). Here the CDR3 DNA reads TGCAGTGTCCCCCGGGGCAGGAATACAGATACGCAGTATTTT. This codes for CSVPRGRNTDTQYF.